These 31 T cell receptor beta chains share one sample of origin, sequenced in a study of cytomegalovirus exposure and HLA in healthy donors. This PCR relied on a set of 60 Vbeta primers and 13 Jbeta primers. Assay: immunoSEQ multiplex PCR; the TCRdb copy retains only in-frame clones and omits some. The table includes approximately 300,000 clones, 80% detected once. Sequenced: PBMCs. The receptors derive from a girl aged 2-9 years in good health and CMV-seronegative.

The chain recombines TRBV5-8 with TRBJ1-2, with a weak D call TRBD1 (6 bases). V was trimmed by 0 bases and J by 1 base, leaving 16 bases between them. The CDR3 extends over 17 amino acids. The germline V gene has CDR1 SGHTS and CDR2 YDEGEE. The CDR3 DNA reads TGTGCCAGCAGCTTGGAGGCCAGGGGTCCCCATAACTATGGCTACACCTTC. This sequence encodes CASSLEARGPHNYGYTF.

The chain is built from TRBV6-1 and TRBJ2-1; TRBD2 aligns across 11 bases. J lost 2 bases, V lost 4 bases, and 4 bases had no gene match. Germline V lookup: CDR1 MNHNS, CDR2 SASEGT. There are 16 residues in the CDR3. CDR3 region: CASSAQLAGAYNEQFF. As DNA, the CDR3 is TGTGCCAGCAGTGCACAACTAGCGGGAGCCTACAATGAGCAGTTCTTC.

The chain recombines TRBV5-5 with TRBJ1-5; no firm D call. Germline values: CDR1 SGHKS, CDR2 YYEKEE (reference sequence). This CDR3 has 13 residues. Trimming cost V 2 bases and J 5 bases, with 8 bases left between them. CDR3 coding DNA: TGTGCCAGCAGCTTAGGAGGTTATCAGCCCCAGCATTTT. Residues: CASSLGGYQPQHF. Supplemented by reference TRBV5-5 and TRBJ1-5, the full variable domain reads DAGVTQSPTHLIKTRGQQVTLRCSPISGHKSVSWYQQVLGQGPQFIFQYYEKEERGRGNFPDRFSARQFPNYSSELNVNALLLGDSALYLCASSLGGYQPQHFGDGTRLSIL.

V is TRBV7-9 and J is TRBJ2-7; the D gene is possibly TRBD2 (6 bases). The V end lost 3 bases, the J end lost 1 base, and 10 bases lay between the germline ends. Germline loops: CDR1 SEHNR, CDR2 FQNEAQ (reference sequence). The CDR3 is 14 amino acids. The CDR3 loop reads CASSFGTLSYEQYF. CDR3 nucleotides: TGTGCCAGCAGCTTTGGGACTTTATCCTACGAGCAGTACTTC.

V gene TRBV19 combines with J gene TRBJ2-7; 8 bases are a match to TRBD1. Germline V gene data show CDR1 as LNHDA and CDR2 as SQIVND (reference sequence). CDR3 length: 13 residues. J lost 9 bases, V lost 3 bases, and 7 bases had no gene match. This CDR3 is CASSMARQGRQYF. The CDR3 bases are TGTGCCAGTAGTATGGCCCGACAGGGGCGGCAGTACTTC.

This chain links TRBV6-1 with TRBJ1-1; 9 nucleotides align to TRBD1. CDR1 is MNHNS, CDR2 SASEGT, per germline. Trimming took 8 bases from V and 4 from J; bases not matched to a gene: 5. The CDR3 has 13 amino acids. The CDR3 reads CASRQGVITEAFF. The CDR3 DNA sequence: TGTGCCAGCCGACAGGGGGTCATCACTGAAGCTTTCTTT.

The chain carries TRBV6-5 and TRBJ2-3; D is unresolved. CDR1 MNHEY and CDR2 SVGAGI come from the germline V gene. This CDR3 is 11 amino acids long. V dropped 8 bases and J dropped 2 bases, with 5 bases sitting between them. CDR3 residues: CASRATDTQYF. The CDR3 DNA sequence: TGTGCCAGCCGCGCCACAGATACGCAGTATTTT.

The V call is TRBV15, the J call TRBJ2-1; TRBD2 matches at 7 bases. The V gene's germline CDR1 is LNHNV and CDR2 YYDKDF (reference sequence). The CDR3 sequence is 15 residues long. The J segment lost 4 bases and the V segment lost 3 bases, leaving 6 bases of the junction unmatched. In DNA form, the CDR3 reads TGTGCCACCAGCAGGAGGCGGGAGATATACAATGAGCAGTTCTTC. Its translation: CATSRRREIYNEQFF.

CDR3 in amino acids: CASRPGPGGEAFF. CDR3 coding DNA: TGTGCCAGCAGACCCGGACCGGGGGGTGAAGCTTTCTTT. The chain links TRBV27 to TRBJ1-1, with D possibly TRBD1 on 5 matching bases. Between the trimmed V and J ends, which lost 6 bases and 7 bases, there was a span of 15 bases. The CDR3 is made up of 13 amino acids. Per the germline V gene, CDR1 is MNHEY and CDR2 is SMNVEV (reference sequence).

The J gene is TRBJ1-3, the V gene TRBV4-1; 7 bases are shared with TRBD1. CDR1 is MGHRA and CDR2 is YSYEKL in the germline V gene. With V trimmed by 1 base and J by 4 bases, 4 bases remained unmatched. CDR3 length equals 15 residues. CDR3 nucleotides: TGCGCCAGCAGCCAAGTCGCGACAGGGGGAAACACCATATATTTT. It yields the protein CASSQVATGGNTIYF.

The V call is TRBV9, the J call TRBJ2-3; D not certain. The germline V gene has CDR1 SGDLS and CDR2 YYNGEE. V was trimmed by 4 bases and J by 1 base, leaving 10 bases between them. This CDR3 is built from 14 residues. CDR3 sequence: CASSPRRGTDTQYF. The CDR3 DNA reads as TGTGCCAGCAGCCCCCGAAGAGGCACAGATACGCAGTATTTT. Together with reference TRBV9 and TRBJ2-3, the CDR3 gives the full variable domain: DSGVTQTPKHLITATGQRVTLRCSPRSGDLSVYWYQQSLDQGLQFLIQYYNGEERAKGNILERFSAQQFPDLHSELNLSSLELGDSALYFCASSPRRGTDTQYFGPGTRLTVL.

This clone was detected only once. V and J are TRBV7-8 and TRBJ2-5; 7 nucleotides agree with TRBD1. Germline lookup yields CDR1 SGHVS and CDR2 FQNEAQ. This CDR3 spans 14 amino acids. V shed 6 bases and J 2 bases; nucleotides not matched to a gene: 6. CDR3 protein: CASSLDRSQETQYF. In nucleotides, the CDR3 is TGTGCCAGCAGTTTGGACAGGTCACAAGAGACCCAGTACTTC. Full variable domain (rest looked up from reference TRBV7-8 and TRBJ2-5): GAGVSQSPRYKVAKRGQDVALRCDPISGHVSLFWYQQALGQGPEFLTYFQNEAQLDKSGLPSDRFFAERPEGSVSTLKIQRTQQEDSAVYLCASSLDRSQETQYFGPGTRLLVL.

The chain couples TRBV27 to TRBJ2-5, with 12 bases lining up with TRBD2. The ends lost 4 bases at V and 3 bases at J; junction bases unmatched: 3. CDR1 and CDR2 from the germline V gene are MNHEY and SMNVEV (reference sequence). This CDR3 spans 15 amino acids. CDR3 in amino acids: CASSSWTSGKETQYF. The CDR3 DNA reads TGTGCCAGCAGTTCCTGGACTAGCGGGAAAGAGACCCAGTACTTC.

The chain joins TRBV6-6 to TRBJ2-3, with D perhaps TRBD2 (6 bases). Germline V gene data show CDR1 as MNHNY and CDR2 as SVGAGI (reference sequence). This CDR3 is built from 13 residues. V shed 8 bases and J shed 9 bases, with 18 bases lying between them. DNA of the CDR3: TGTGCCAGCTCAACCGCCGTGGGAGGCACGCAGTATTTT. Amino acid sequence: CASSTAVGGTQYF.

This chain links TRBV29-1 with TRBJ2-1, with 7 bases identical to TRBD1. CDR1 is SQVTM, CDR2 ANQGSEA, per germline. The J segment lost 2 bases and the V segment lost 1 base, leaving 8 bases of the junction unmatched. The CDR3 totals 16 residues. The CDR3 region has the DNA TGCAGCGTTGAAGGATCCTCGACAGGGACCTACAATGAGCAGTTCTTC. Encoded protein: CSVEGSSTGTYNEQFF.

A few counts support this clone. V and J are TRBV19 and TRBJ2-1, with no clear D. The CDR3 sequence is 15 residues long. V was trimmed by 2 bases and J by 1 base, leaving 9 bases between them. Germline CDR1 reads LNHDA; CDR2 reads SQIVND (reference sequence). In DNA form, the CDR3 reads TGTGCCAGTAGTATATCAGAGGCTTCCTACAATGAGCAGTTCTTC. Encoded protein: CASSISEASYNEQFF.

This chain uses TRBV9 with TRBJ2-1; TRBD2 agrees at 16 bases. With 4 bases clipped from V and 4 bases from J, the junction kept 11 bases outside the gene matches. The CDR3 consists of 19 residues. Germline assignment: CDR1 SGDLS and CDR2 YYNGEE. CDR3 region: CASSPGTSGRASRYNEQFF. DNA for the CDR3: TGTGCCAGCAGCCCCGGGACTAGCGGGAGGGCCTCGAGGTACAATGAGCAGTTCTTC.

The chain employs TRBV19 and TRBJ2-2; no clear D. This CDR3 contains 12 residues. CDR1 and CDR2 from the germline V gene are LNHDA and SQIVND (reference sequence). The V end lost 6 bases, the J end lost 7 bases, and 9 bases lay between the germline ends. For the CDR3, the DNA is TGTGCCAGTAGCCGAGTGGTCGGGGAGCTGTTTTTT. Residues: CASSRVVGELFF.

This clone was seen just once. CDR3 bases: TGTGCCAGCAGCTTCCCCCAGCGGGGGCTCTCCTACGAGCAGTACTTC. Translating gives CASSFPQRGLSYEQYF. V and J are TRBV7-9 and TRBJ2-7; 8 nucleotides agree with TRBD2. The trim removed 3 bases at V and 0 bases at J, leaving 7 bases unmatched. Germline CDR1 and CDR2: SEHNR and FQNEAQ (reference sequence). CDR3 size: 16 residues.

This clone was recorded once. The CDR3 nucleotides read TGTGCCAGCACCAGTTGGGGGACAGTTCCCTACGAGCAGTACTTC. As protein: CASTSWGTVPYEQYF. This chain uses TRBV5-4 with TRBJ2-7; 7 bases align to TRBD1. V lost 6 bases to trimming and J lost 2 bases; unmatched junction nucleotides: 11. The CDR3 contains 15 residues. Germline V gene data show CDR1 as SGHNT and CDR2 as YYREEE (reference sequence).

As regards this clone: The identical CDR3 is also encoded by other nucleotide sequences in the sample. J is TRBJ2-5 and V is TRBV6-5, with 7 bases identical to TRBD1. Germline V gives CDR1 MNHEY, CDR2 SVGAGI. V trimming: 0 bases; J trimming: 4 bases; junction bases outside the gene matches: 5. CDR3 length equals 15 residues. CDR3 sequence: CASSYSTAGGETQYF. The CDR3 bases are TGTGCCAGCAGTTACTCGACCGCAGGGGGAGAGACCCAGTACTTC.

This clone appeared a few times. The chain is built from TRBV6-1 and TRBJ2-7; 7 bases are shared with TRBD1. Germline CDR1 reads MNHNS; CDR2 reads SASEGT. With 3 bases clipped from V and 3 bases from J, the junction kept 5 bases outside the gene matches. This CDR3 has 14 residues. The CDR3 nucleotides read TGTGCCAGCAGTGACCCTACAGGGGTCTACGAGCAGTACTTC. It yields the protein CASSDPTGVYEQYF.

This chain uses TRBV28 with TRBJ2-4; no definite D call. The V end lost 3 bases, the J end lost 1 base, and 7 bases lay between the germline ends. The CDR3 consists of 14 residues. The germline CDR1 and CDR2 sequences are MDHEN and SYDVKM. The CDR3: CASSFQVAKNIQYF. CDR3 DNA: TGTGCCAGCAGTTTTCAGGTGGCCAAAAACATTCAGTACTTC.

This clone was found a few times. CDR3: CASSRLAGGPPVKFF. CDR3 sequence (DNA): TGTGCCAGCAGCCGTCTGGCGGGAGGTCCCCCCGTAAAGTTCTTC. The chain has TRBV5-6 and TRBJ2-1, with 8 bases aligning to TRBD2. Trimming took 4 bases from V and 14 from J; bases not matched to a gene: 17. CDR1 is SGHDT and CDR2 is YYEEEE in the germline V gene. CDR3 length: 15 amino acids. The variable domain in full, with the rest retrieved from reference TRBV5-6 and TRBJ2-1, is DAGVTQSPTHLIKTRGQQVTLRCSPKSGHDTVSWYQQALGQGPQFIFQYYEEEERQRGNFPDRFSGHQFPNYSSELNVNALLLGDSALYLCASSRLAGGPPVKFFGPGTRLTVL.

The rearrangement links TRBV4-2 to TRBJ2-7, with 8 bases lining up with TRBD1. The CDR3 sequence is 18 residues long. Germline values: CDR1 LGHNA, CDR2 YNFKEQ. J gave up 0 bases and V 0 bases, and 10 bases lay outside the gene matches. This CDR3 is CASSQDWGQGAYSYEQYF. As DNA, the CDR3 is TGTGCCAGCAGCCAAGATTGGGGGCAGGGGGCCTACTCCTACGAGCAGTACTTC.

In its sample, this clone was seen once. V and J are TRBV7-8 and TRBJ1-2; TRBD1 matches at 7 bases. Unmatched junction bases numbered 12, after V lost 4 bases and J lost 4 bases. The CDR3 totals 16 residues. The germline V gene has CDR1 SGHVS and CDR2 FQNEAQ. CDR3: CASSSGDRPIFYGYTF. The CDR3 bases are TGTGCCAGCAGCTCCGGGGACAGACCAATCTTCTATGGCTACACCTTC.

The V call is TRBV28, the J call TRBJ1-5, with a weak D call TRBD1 (6 bases). The V and J ends lost 2 bases and 1 base respectively, with 12 bases between them. This CDR3 spans 16 amino acids. From germline, CDR1 is MDHEN and CDR2 SYDVKM. The DNA for the CDR3 is TGTGCCAGCAGTTTAGGGACAACCTGGAGCAATCAGCCCCAGCATTTT. Its protein product is CASSLGTTWSNQPQHF.

This clone was seen more than once but under ten times. The chain carries TRBV21-1 and TRBJ1-5; no check of the table's D call, TRBD1, against the DNA was made. TRBV21-1 has pseudogene status. CDR3 length: 14 amino acids. The chain's CDR3 is CASSKADNEQPQHF. CDR3 nucleotides: TGTGCCAGCAGCAAAGCGGACAATGAACAGCCCCAGCATTTT.

The chain joins TRBV7-8 to TRBJ2-7; 11 bases agree with TRBD1. CDR3 size: 15 residues. Trimming removed 3 bases from V and 4 bases from J; junction bases left unmatched: 5. Germline loops: CDR1 SGHVS, CDR2 FQNEAQ. The CDR3 loop is CASSFPGTGGYEQYF. CDR3 nucleotides: TGTGCCAGCAGCTTCCCCGGGACAGGGGGTTACGAGCAGTACTTC.

The chain uses TRBV30 and TRBJ2-2, with no clear D. This CDR3 has 14 amino acids. V was trimmed by 1 base and J by 5 bases, leaving 11 bases between them. Germline CDR1 GTSNPN, CDR2 SVGIG (reference sequence). Here the CDR3 reads CAWSGGSETGELFF. The DNA of the CDR3 is TGTGCCTGGAGTGGCGGCTCGGAAACCGGGGAGCTGTTTTTT. The full variable domain, rest sourced from reference TRBV30 and TRBJ2-2, is SQTIHQWPATLVQPVGSPLSLECTVEGTSNPNLYWYRQAAGRGLQLLFYSVGIGQISSEVPQNLSASRPQDRQFILSSKKLLLSDSGFYLCAWSGGSETGELFFGEGSRLTVL.

This clone was picked up a small number of times. This chain uses TRBV14 with TRBJ1-3; D call uncertain. This CDR3 has 13 residues. The ends were cut back, 4 bases at V and 3 bases at J, with 7 bases in the middle. Germline loops: CDR1 SGHDN, CDR2 FVKESK. Written as DNA, the CDR3 is TGTGCCAGCAGCCGCGCAGGTGGAAACACCATATATTTT. Protein: CASSRAGGNTIYF. Full variable domain (rest looked up from reference TRBV14 and TRBJ1-3): EAGVTQFPSHSVIEKGQTVTLRCDPISGHDNLYWYRRVMGKEIKFLLHFVKESKQDESGMPNNRFLAERTGGTYSTLKVQPAELEDSGVYFCASSRAGGNTIYFGEGSWLTVV.